This is a list of T cell receptor beta chains from one sample in a study of Ad26.COV2.S vaccination and SARS-CoV-2 variants. Sequencing was performed with immunoSEQ multiplex PCR; in TCRdb, only in-frame clones are kept and a portion is missing. The data show 430,000 or so clones, 85% to 90% seen once. This material consisted of peripheral blood, taken in a trial of Ad26.COV2.S vaccine versus placebo. These receptors were obtained from a person between 18 and 65 years old who received the Ad26.COV2.S COVID-19 vaccine or a placebo. Both conserved end residues are part of each CDR3. D genes are given only for firm matches. Expanded clones are given a class, and other clones once, few, many or no size at all.

V gene,clone size,J gene,D gene,CDR3 protein,CDR3 DNA
TRBV2,.,TRBJ2-7,.,CASSLRDSQSSYEQYF,TGTGCCAGCAGCTTGCGGGACAGCCAGAGCTCCTACGAGCAGTACTTC
TRBV10-3,once,TRBJ2-3,.,CAISAPSEGATDTQYF,TGTGCCATCAGTGCCCCCTCGGAGGGGGCAACAGATACGCAGTATTTT
TRBV6-2/TRBV6-3,.,TRBJ2-5,.,CASSYEDIRTQYF,TGTGCCAGCAGTTACGAGGACATACGGACCCAGTACTTC
TRBV5-5,.,TRBJ2-3,.,CASETGTPGLLQYF,TGTGCCAGTGAAACCGGGACACCGGGACTTCTGCAGTATTTT
TRBV19,.,TRBJ2-7,TRBD1,CASSPRGTGVLPYEQYF,TGTGCCAGTAGTCCGAGGGGGACAGGGGTTTTACCCTACGAGCAGTACTTC
TRBV5-1,.,TRBJ2-4,TRBD1,CASSRHAPGQGGFGIQYF,TGCGCCAGCAGCCGACACGCACCGGGACAGGGGGGATTCGGCATTCAGTACTTC
TRBV19,.,TRBJ2-3,.,CASRGAGEDTQYF,TGTGCCAGTAGGGGGGCAGGGGAGGATACGCAGTATTTT
TRBV15,.,TRBJ1-6,.,CATSREGGWDSPLHF,TGTGCCACCAGCAGAGAGGGGGGTTGGGACTCACCCCTCCACTTT
TRBV5-1,few,TRBJ1-1,.,CASSLAGFTEAFF,TGCGCCAGCAGCTTGGCTGGATTTACTGAAGCTTTCTTT
TRBV7-9,.,TRBJ1-4,TRBD1,CASSLGPGQPEKLFF,TGTGCCAGCAGCTTAGGGCCGGGACAGCCAGAAAAACTGTTTTTT
TRBV27,.,TRBJ2-7,TRBD1,CASRLTKQGNHEQYF,TGTGCCAGCAGGCTAACGAAACAGGGGAATCACGAGCAGTACTTC
TRBV19,.,TRBJ2-2,.,CASSSPEGGYFIGELFF,TGTGCCAGTAGTTCCCCCGAGGGGGGGTATTTTATCGGGGAGCTGTTTTTT
TRBV7-2,.,TRBJ1-1,.,CASSFVENTEAFF,TGTGCCAGCAGCTTCGTGGAGAACACTGAAGCTTTCTTT
TRBV5-1,.,TRBJ2-2,TRBD1,CASDRDRGYGELFF,TGCGCCAGTGACCGGGACAGGGGGTATGGGGAGCTGTTTTTT
TRBV3-1/TRBV3-2,.,TRBJ2-6,.,CASSQTGRKSGANVLTF,TGTGCCAGCAGCCAGACGGGACGGAAATCTGGGGCCAACGTCCTGACTTTC
TRBV4-1,once,TRBJ2-4,TRBD2,CASRSTSGSDIQYF,TGCGCCAGCAGATCCACTAGCGGGAGTGACATTCAGTACTTC
TRBV19,.,TRBJ2-1,.,CASSRGPGSYNEQFF,TGTGCCAGTAGTAGGGGGCCCGGCTCCTACAATGAGCAGTTCTTC
TRBV4-3,.,TRBJ1-5,.,CASSQEAYHRVLGNQPQHF,TGCGCCAGCAGCCAAGAAGCTTACCACAGGGTACTCGGCAATCAGCCCCAGCATTTT
TRBV11-2,.,TRBJ1-4,.,CASSLGWGEGHEKLFF,TGTGCCAGCAGCCTAGGGTGGGGGGAAGGCCATGAAAAACTGTTTTTT
TRBV4-1,.,TRBJ2-5,TRBD2,CASSHRDGRISKRGAQYF,TGCGCCAGCAGCCATCGAGACGGGAGGATTTCCAAGAGAGGGGCCCAGTACTTC
TRBV28,.,TRBJ1-1,.,CASSPGGTPMNTEAFF,TGTGCCAGCAGCCCTGGGGGGACACCCATGAACACTGAAGCTTTCTTT
TRBV6-6,.,TRBJ2-1,TRBD2,CASRRGLAGNNEQFF,TGTGCCAGCAGGAGGGGGCTAGCGGGGAACAATGAGCAGTTCTTC
TRBV19,.,TRBJ1-1,.,CASSKGVNTEAFF,TGTGCCAGTAGTAAGGGGGTGAACACTGAAGCTTTCTTT
TRBV4-3,.,TRBJ2-2,TRBD2,CASSLPPSGSPTGELFF,TGCGCCAGCAGCCTCCCGCCTAGCGGGAGTCCGACCGGGGAGCTGTTTTTT
TRBV20-1,.,TRBJ1-3,.,CSAPRGNTIYF,TGCAGTGCGCCGCGAGGAAACACCATATATTTT
TRBV13,.,TRBJ1-6,.,CASGAGPNSPLHF,TGTGCCAGCGGTGCGGGACCGAATTCACCCCTCCACTTT
TRBV13,once,TRBJ2-7,TRBD1,CASSLVSRGREQYF,TGTGCCAGCAGCTTAGTTTCCAGGGGGCGCGAGCAGTACTTC
TRBV18,.,TRBJ2-5,TRBD2,CASGLAGVEETQYF,TGTGCCAGCGGACTAGCGGGAGTAGAGGAGACCCAGTACTTC
TRBV19,.,TRBJ2-1,TRBD2,CASSIPLVLAGVHEQFF,TGTGCCAGTAGTATCCCCCTTGTTCTAGCGGGAGTACATGAGCAGTTCTTC
TRBV4-3,.,TRBJ2-3,.,CASSQAGSTDTQYF,TGCGCCAGCAGCCAAGCGGGTTCCACAGATACGCAGTATTTT
TRBV11-2,.,TRBJ2-3,.,CASSPPDRYTDTQYF,TGTGCCAGCAGCCCCCCGGACAGATACACAGATACGCAGTATTTT
TRBV20-1,.,TRBJ2-2,TRBD2,CSASRPTSGNTGELFF,TGCAGTGCTAGTCGCCCGACTAGCGGAAACACCGGGGAGCTGTTTTTT
TRBV9,.,TRBJ2-3,.,CASSARISGFWHTQYF,TGTGCCAGCAGCGCACGAATCTCGGGATTCTGGCATACGCAGTATTTT
TRBV10-3,once,TRBJ2-2,.,CAISDPPGIRNTGELFF,TGTGCCATCAGCGACCCTCCGGGCATAAGGAACACCGGGGAGCTGTTTTTT
TRBV5-4,.,TRBJ2-1,.,CASSPTTAPYNEQFF,TGTGCCAGCAGCCCCACAACGGCACCCTACAATGAGCAGTTCTTC
TRBV7-9,.,TRBJ1-4,.,CASSRSDRANEKLFF,TGTGCCAGCAGTAGATCCGACAGAGCTAATGAAAAACTGTTTTTT
TRBV3-1/TRBV3-2,once,TRBJ2-6,.,CASSHPDREGSGANVLTF,TGTGCCAGCAGCCACCCGGACAGGGAGGGCTCTGGGGCCAACGTCCTGACTTTC